Presented here are 18 T cell receptor beta chains from one specimen sequenced in a study of cytotoxic CD8 clonotypes in ibrutinib-treated CLL. Using immunoSEQ multiplex PCR, the repertoire was profiled, and TCRdb retains in-frame clones only, with some absent. The profile shows over 120,000 clones, 80% of them singletons. The sequencing used PBMCs, collected after 36 months of ibrutinib treatment. Receptors originate from a human donor with chronic lymphocytic leukemia.

The chain has TRBV9 and TRBJ1-1; the match to TRBD1 covers 7 bases. The CDR3 has 14 residues. CDR1 is SGDLS and CDR2 is YYNGEE in the germline V gene. V shed 4 bases, J shed 2 bases, and the junction held 5 bases outside the gene matches. This chain's CDR3 is CASSTGQINTEAFF. The CDR3 coding sequence is TGTGCCAGCAGCACGGGACAGATAAACACTGAAGCTTTCTTT.

Comments on this clone: Other DNA variants within this sample encode the same CDR3. This sequence joins TRBV9 and TRBJ1-2; no reliable D call. This CDR3 is built from 12 residues. V was pared by 0 bases and J by 7 bases, with 7 bases between. CDR1 and CDR2 (germline): SGDLS, YYNGEE. Here the CDR3 DNA reads TGTGCCAGCAGCGTAGACTTATCTGGCTACACCTTC. Its translation is CASSVDLSGYTF. Combining the CDR3 with reference TRBV9 and TRBJ1-2 gives the whole variable domain DSGVTQTPKHLITATGQRVTLRCSPRSGDLSVYWYQQSLDQGLQFLIQYYNGEERAKGNILERFSAQQFPDLHSELNLSSLELGDSALYFCASSVDLSGYTFGSGTRLTVV.

The count of this clone is one. The gene calls are TRBV7-8 and TRBJ2-3; TRBD2 aligns across 11 bases. The CDR3 has 16 residues. Trimming at V came to 1 base and at J to 3 bases, leaving 3 bases not matched to a gene. Germline lookup yields CDR1 SGHVS and CDR2 FQNEAQ. DNA for the CDR3: TGTGCCAGCAGCTTAGGACTAGCGGGAAGGACAGATACGCAGTATTTT. Its protein is CASSLGLAGRTDTQYF.

The rearrangement uses TRBV9 and TRBJ1-1; D is possibly TRBD1 (5 bases). V was pared by 1 base and J by 5 bases, with 18 bases between. There are 16 residues in the CDR3. Germline assignment: CDR1 SGDLS and CDR2 YYNGEE. CDR3: CASSVSAGTSGTEAFF. Written as DNA, the CDR3 is TGTGCCAGCAGCGTATCGGCAGGGACGAGTGGAACTGAAGCTTTCTTT.

This clone was seen a handful of times. The chain uses TRBV27 and TRBJ1-1; 9 bases line up with TRBD1. CDR3 length: 15 amino acids. J lost 4 bases, V lost 5 bases, and 8 bases had no gene match. The V gene's germline CDR1 is MNHEY and CDR2 SMNVEV (reference sequence). DNA for the CDR3: TGTGCCAGCAGTGTACAGGGGGCGCGGAGCACTGAAGCTTTCTTT. Protein: CASSVQGARSTEAFF.

The chain recombines TRBV7-9 with TRBJ2-1, with a tentative D call TRBD2 (6 bases). The germline gives CDR1 SEHNR, CDR2 FQNEAQ (reference sequence). This CDR3 has 16 amino acids. V lost 8 bases and J 0 bases, leaving 17 bases between the germline ends. This chain's CDR3 is CASGRRASSSYNEQFF. CDR3 DNA: TGTGCCAGCGGACGGAGGGCGAGCAGCTCCTACAATGAGCAGTTCTTC.

This clone has a handful of counts. The rearrangement links TRBV21-1 to TRBJ1-2; the D call in the table, TRBD1, was not verified against the DNA. TRBV21-1 has pseudogene status. The CDR3 has 18 residues. CDR3 nucleotides: TGTGCCAGCAGCAAAGCCCCCCCTGACAGGGAGGTAAGCTATGGCTACACCTTC. Its protein is CASSKAPPDREVSYGYTF.

The V gene is TRBV2, the J gene TRBJ2-3, with 11 bases matching TRBD2. After removal of 10 bases from V and 6 bases from J, the junction contained 6 bases not matched to a gene. CDR3 length: 13 amino acids. Germline CDR1 reads SNHLY; CDR2 reads FYNNEI. The DNA for the CDR3 is TGTGCCAACAGACTAGCGGGGTGGGATACGCAGTATTTT. It codes for CANRLAGWDTQYF.

The J gene is TRBJ1-2, the V gene TRBV30, with D unresolved. Germline V lookup: CDR1 GTSNPN, CDR2 SVGIG (reference sequence). CDR3 length: 11 residues. With 1 base removed from V and 8 bases from J, the gap between germline ends came to 8 bases. CDR3 sequence reads: CAWSAGSGYTF. The DNA of the CDR3 is TGTGCCTGGAGTGCCGGCAGCGGCTACACCTTC.

This chain joins TRBV6-5 and TRBJ2-7; D not certain. The CDR3 consists of 16 residues. CDR1 and CDR2 from the germline V gene are MNHEY and SVGAGI. The germline V and J ends were trimmed by 2 bases and 3 bases, with 17 bases remaining between them. The CDR3 reads CASSYALSAMNYEQYF. DNA of the CDR3: TGTGCCAGCAGTTACGCCCTAAGCGCCATGAACTACGAGCAGTACTTC.

This chain links TRBV19 with TRBJ2-2, with TRBD2 matching over 10 bases. The V segment lost 7 bases and the J segment 7 bases; nucleotides outside the gene matches: 9. CDR1 LNHDA and CDR2 SQIVND come from the germline V gene (reference sequence). The CDR3 covers 15 residues. The CDR3 sequence is CASNTMGLANGELFF. CDR3 DNA: TGTGCCAGTAATACGATGGGACTAGCGAACGGGGAGCTGTTTTTT.

The chain joins TRBV5-6 to TRBJ1-5; D unclear. The CDR3 covers 13 residues. Germline-derived CDR1 and CDR2 are SGHDT and YYEEEE. V shed 1 base and J shed 4 bases, with 6 bases lying between them. The CDR3 reads CASSLTANQPQHF. The CDR3 DNA reads TGTGCCAGCAGCTTGACAGCAAATCAGCCCCAGCATTTT.

This clone appeared a single time. The CDR3 DNA follows: TGTGCCAGCAACCAGTTAGGACCCTATTCTGAGCAGTTCTTC. Its translation is CASNQLGPYSEQFF. The V call is TRBV27, the J call TRBJ2-1; no reliable D call. V shed 7 bases and J shed 9 bases, with 19 bases lying between them. The germline V gene has CDR1 MNHEY and CDR2 SMNVEV (reference sequence). This CDR3 has 14 amino acids.

Points on this clone: This same CDR3 is encoded by further DNA sequences in the sample. The V call is TRBV15, the J call TRBJ1-6, with no clear D. The CDR3 covers 12 residues. V lost 6 bases and J lost 7, with 7 bases in between. Germline V lookup: CDR1 LNHNV, CDR2 YYDKDF (reference sequence). The CDR3 DNA follows: TGTGCCACCAGTCGGGAAAATTCACCCCTCCACTTT. It specifies CATSRENSPLHF.

The V and J genes are TRBV27 and TRBJ1-6; TRBD1 matches 7 bases. The length of the CDR3 is 15 residues. The germline gives CDR1 MNHEY, CDR2 SMNVEV (reference sequence). V lost 3 bases and J lost 10; bases outside the gene matches: 9. The chain's CDR3 is CASSFSRGGRSPLHF. In DNA, the CDR3 is TGTGCCAGCAGTTTTAGTCGAGGGGGCAGATCACCCCTCCACTTT.

The V gene is TRBV10-3, the J gene TRBJ2-6; possibly TRBD1 for D (5 bases). This CDR3 region has 16 residues. Looked up from germline, CDR1 is ENHRY and CDR2 is SYGVKD. V lost 3 bases to trimming and J lost 1 base, with 10 bases between them. The CDR3 DNA follows: TGTGCCATCAGTGAACCGCAGGGTTCTGGGGCCAACGTCCTGACTTTC. Translated: CAISEPQGSGANVLTF.

The V and J genes are TRBV11-3 and TRBJ2-1; 8 nucleotides line up with TRBD2. Germline values: CDR1 SGHNT, CDR2 YENEEA. V lost 1 base to trimming and J lost 6 bases; unmatched junction nucleotides: 5. This CDR3 is built from 15 residues. The CDR3 bases are TGTGCCAGCAGCTTAGGGCGGGGGGTCTCCAATGAGCAGTTCTTC. It specifies CASSLGRGVSNEQFF.

The chain carries TRBV5-1 and TRBJ2-1; D unclear. Germline values: CDR1 SGHRS, CDR2 YFSETQ. The CDR3 consists of 15 residues. Trimming took off 1 base at V and 4 bases at J, with 12 bases between the two ends. This CDR3 reads CASSLSGGDYNEQFF. The CDR3 region has the DNA TGCGCCAGCAGCTTGTCGGGCGGAGATTACAATGAGCAGTTCTTC.